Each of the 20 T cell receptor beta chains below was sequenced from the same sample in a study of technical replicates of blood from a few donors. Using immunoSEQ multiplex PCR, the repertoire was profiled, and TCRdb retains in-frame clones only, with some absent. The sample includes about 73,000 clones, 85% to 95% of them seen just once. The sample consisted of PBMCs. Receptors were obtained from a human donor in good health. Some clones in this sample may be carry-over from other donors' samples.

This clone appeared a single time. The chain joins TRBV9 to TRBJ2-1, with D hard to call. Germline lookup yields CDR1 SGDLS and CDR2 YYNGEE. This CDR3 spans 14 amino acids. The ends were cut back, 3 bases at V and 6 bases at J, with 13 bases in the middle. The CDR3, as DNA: TGTGCCAGCAGCGCCACGTCCGGCGGCAATGAGCAGTTCTTC. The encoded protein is CASSATSGGNEQFF.

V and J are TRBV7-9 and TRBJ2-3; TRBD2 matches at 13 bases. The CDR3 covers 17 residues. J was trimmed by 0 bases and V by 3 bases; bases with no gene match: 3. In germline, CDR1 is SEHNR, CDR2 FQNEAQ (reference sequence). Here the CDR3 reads CASSFGLAGDSTDTQYF. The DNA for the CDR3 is TGTGCCAGCAGCTTCGGACTAGCGGGAGATAGCACAGATACGCAGTATTTT.

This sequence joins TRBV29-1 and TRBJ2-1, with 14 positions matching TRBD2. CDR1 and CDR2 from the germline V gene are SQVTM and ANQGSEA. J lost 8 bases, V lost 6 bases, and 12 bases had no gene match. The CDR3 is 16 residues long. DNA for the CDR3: TGCAGCGTCGCCAGACTAGCGGGAGGGCCGGGGTATGAGCAGTTCTTC. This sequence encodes CSVARLAGGPGYEQFF.

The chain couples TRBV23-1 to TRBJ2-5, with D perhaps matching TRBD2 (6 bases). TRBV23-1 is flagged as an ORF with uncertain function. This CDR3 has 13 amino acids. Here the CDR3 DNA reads TGCGCTACCCCGGGACTCATGGCGGAGACCCAGTACTTC. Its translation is CATPGLMAETQYF.

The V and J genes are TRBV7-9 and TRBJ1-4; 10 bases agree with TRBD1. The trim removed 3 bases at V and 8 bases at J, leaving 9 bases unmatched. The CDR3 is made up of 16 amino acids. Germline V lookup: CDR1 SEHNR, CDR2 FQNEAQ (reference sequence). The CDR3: CASSLRTGQGFEKLFF. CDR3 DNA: TGTGCCAGCAGCTTGAGGACGGGACAGGGGTTCGAAAAACTGTTTTTT. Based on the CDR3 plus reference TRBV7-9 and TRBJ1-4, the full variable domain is DTGVSQNPRHKITKRGQNVTFRCDPISEHNRLYWYRQTLGQGPEFLTYFQNEAQLEKSRLLSDRFSAERPKGSFSTLEIQRTEQGDSAMYLCASSLRTGQGFEKLFFGSGTQLSVL.

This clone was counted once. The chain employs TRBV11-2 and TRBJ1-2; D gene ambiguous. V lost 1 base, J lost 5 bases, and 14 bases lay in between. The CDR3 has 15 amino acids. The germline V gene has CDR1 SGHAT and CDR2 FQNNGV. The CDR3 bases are TGTGCCAGCAGCTTAGCGGGTCGGGGAGGGTATGGCTACACCTTC. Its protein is CASSLAGRGGYGYTF. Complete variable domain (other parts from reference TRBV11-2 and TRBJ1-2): EAGVAQSPRYKIIEKRQSVAFWCNPISGHATLYWYQQILGQGPKLLIQFQNNGVVDDSQLPKDRFSAERLKGVDSTLKIQPAKLEDSAVYLCASSLAGRGGYGYTFGSGTRLTVV.

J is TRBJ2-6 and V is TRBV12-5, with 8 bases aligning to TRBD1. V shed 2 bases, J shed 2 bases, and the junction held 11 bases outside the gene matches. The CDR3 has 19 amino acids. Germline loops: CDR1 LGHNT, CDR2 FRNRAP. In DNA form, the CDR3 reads TGTGCTAGTGGTTTGCAGTCGGACAGGGTTGACCCTGGGGCCAACGTCCTGACTTTC. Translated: CASGLQSDRVDPGANVLTF.

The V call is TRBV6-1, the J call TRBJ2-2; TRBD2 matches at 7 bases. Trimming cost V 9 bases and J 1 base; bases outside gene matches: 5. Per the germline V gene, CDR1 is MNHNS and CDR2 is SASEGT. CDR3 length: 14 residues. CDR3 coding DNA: TGTGCCAGTTTCTGGGGGGGGAACACCGGGGAGCTGTTTTTT. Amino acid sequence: CASFWGGNTGELFF.

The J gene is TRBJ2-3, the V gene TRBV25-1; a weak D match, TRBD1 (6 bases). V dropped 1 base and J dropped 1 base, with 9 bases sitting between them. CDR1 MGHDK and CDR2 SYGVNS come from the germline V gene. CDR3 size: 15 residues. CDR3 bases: TGTGCCAGCAGTGAATCAGGGGCCGGCACAGATACGCAGTATTTT. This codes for CASSESGAGTDTQYF. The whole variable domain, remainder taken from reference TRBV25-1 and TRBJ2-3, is EADIYQTPRYLVIGTGKKITLECSQTMGHDKMYWYQQDPGMELHLIHYSYGVNSTEKGDLSSESTVSRIRTEHFPLTLESARPSHTSQYLCASSESGAGTDTQYFGPGTRLTVL.

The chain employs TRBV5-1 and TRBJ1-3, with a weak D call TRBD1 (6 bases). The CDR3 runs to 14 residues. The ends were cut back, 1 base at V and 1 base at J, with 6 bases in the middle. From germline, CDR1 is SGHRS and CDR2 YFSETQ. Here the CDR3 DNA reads TGCGCCAGCAGCTTGACAGGGTCTGGAAACACCATATATTTT. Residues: CASSLTGSGNTIYF.

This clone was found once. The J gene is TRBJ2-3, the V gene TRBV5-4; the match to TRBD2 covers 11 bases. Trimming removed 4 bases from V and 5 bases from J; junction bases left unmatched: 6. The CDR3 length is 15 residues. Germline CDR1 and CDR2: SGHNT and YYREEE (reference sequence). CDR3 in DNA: TGTGCCAGCAGCGTAGCGGGAGGGAATAGAGATACGCAGTATTTT. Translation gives CASSVAGGNRDTQYF.

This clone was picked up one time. The DNA of the CDR3 is TGTGCCAGCAGCTTGGCCGGGGGTTCGAACACTGAAGCTTTCTTT. This translates into CASSLAGGSNTEAFF. The chain links TRBV5-6 to TRBJ1-1, with a tentative D call TRBD1 (5 bases). V was trimmed by 0 bases and J by 1 base, leaving 10 bases between them. The CDR3 has 15 residues. CDR1 and CDR2 (germline): SGHDT, YYEEEE. The variable domain in full, completed from reference TRBV5-6 and TRBJ1-1, reads DAGVTQSPTHLIKTRGQQVTLRCSPKSGHDTVSWYQQALGQGPQFIFQYYEEEERQRGNFPDRFSGHQFPNYSSELNVNALLLGDSALYLCASSLAGGSNTEAFFGQGTRLTVV.

CDR3 DNA: TGTGCCAGCAGTTACTCTCAGGACAGTAATGAAAAACTGTTTTTT. Its translation: CASSYSQDSNEKLFF. This chain links TRBV6-5 with TRBJ1-4; D perhaps matches TRBD1 (6 bases). This CDR3 region has 15 residues. Germline loops: CDR1 MNHEY, CDR2 SVGAGI. V was trimmed by 0 bases and J by 4 bases, leaving 9 bases between them.

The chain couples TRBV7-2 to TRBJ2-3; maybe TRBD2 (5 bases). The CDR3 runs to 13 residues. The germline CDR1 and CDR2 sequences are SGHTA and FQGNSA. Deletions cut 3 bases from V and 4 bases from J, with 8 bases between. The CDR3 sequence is CASSLASSDTQYF. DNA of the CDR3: TGTGCCAGCAGCTTGGCTAGCTCAGATACGCAGTATTTT.

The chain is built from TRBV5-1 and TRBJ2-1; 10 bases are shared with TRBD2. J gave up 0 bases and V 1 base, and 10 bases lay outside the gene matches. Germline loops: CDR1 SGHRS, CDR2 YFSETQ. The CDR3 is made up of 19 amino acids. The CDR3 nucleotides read TGCGCCAGCAGCTTGAAGTATACTAGCGGGGTGAGCTCCTACAATGAGCAGTTCTTC. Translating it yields CASSLKYTSGVSSYNEQFF.

This CDR3 reads CASSPGTVNYGYTF. For the CDR3, the DNA is TGTGCCAGCAGCCCTGGGACAGTCAACTATGGCTACACCTTC. This chain uses TRBV7-9 with TRBJ1-2; TRBD1 aligns across 7 bases. Germline V gives CDR1 SEHNR, CDR2 FQNEAQ (reference sequence). The length of the CDR3 is 14 residues. J was trimmed by 2 bases and V by 5 bases; bases with no gene match: 5.

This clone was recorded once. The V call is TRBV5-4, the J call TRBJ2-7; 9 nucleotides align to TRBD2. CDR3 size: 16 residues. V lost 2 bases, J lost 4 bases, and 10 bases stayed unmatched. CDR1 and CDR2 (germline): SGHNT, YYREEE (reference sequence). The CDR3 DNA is TGTGCCAGCAGCTTTTCCCAGACTAGCGGAGATTACGAGCAGTACTTC. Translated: CASSFSQTSGDYEQYF. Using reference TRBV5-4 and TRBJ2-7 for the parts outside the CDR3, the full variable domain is ETGVTQSPTHLIKTRGQQVTLRCSSQSGHNTVSWYQQALGQGPQFIFQYYREEENGRGNFPPRFSGLQFPNYSSELNVNALELDDSALYLCASSFSQTSGDYEQYFGPGTRLTVT.

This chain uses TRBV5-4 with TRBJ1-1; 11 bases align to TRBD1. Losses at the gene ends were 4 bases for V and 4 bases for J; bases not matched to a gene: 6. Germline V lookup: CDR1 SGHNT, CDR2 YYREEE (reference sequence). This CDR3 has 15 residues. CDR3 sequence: CASSPGQGATTEAFF. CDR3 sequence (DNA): TGTGCCAGCAGCCCCGGACAGGGGGCGACCACTGAAGCTTTCTTT.

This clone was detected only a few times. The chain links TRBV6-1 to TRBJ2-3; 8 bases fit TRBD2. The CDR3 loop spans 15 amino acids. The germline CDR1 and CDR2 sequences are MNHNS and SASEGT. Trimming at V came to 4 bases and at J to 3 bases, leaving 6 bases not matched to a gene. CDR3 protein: CASSGQLAATDTQYF. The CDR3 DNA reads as TGTGCCAGCAGTGGACAACTAGCGGCGACAGATACGCAGTATTTT.

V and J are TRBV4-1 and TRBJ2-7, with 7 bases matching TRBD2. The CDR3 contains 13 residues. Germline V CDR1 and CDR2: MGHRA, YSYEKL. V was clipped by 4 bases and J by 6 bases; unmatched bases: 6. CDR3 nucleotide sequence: TGCGCCAGCAGCCCTCCACTAGCGCGCGAGCAGTACTTC. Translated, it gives CASSPPLAREQYF.